The rows below give T cell receptor beta chains drawn from one sample of a study of shared clonotypes between healthy human individuals. The assay was immunoSEQ multiplex PCR, and TCRdb's table has in-frame clones only and misses some. The sample has some 580,000 clones; around 97% are singletons. Material: naive CD4+ T cells sorted from blood. These receptors were taken from a woman aged 25 to 39 in good health. Both conserved end residues are trimmed from each CDR3. Each record gives: D gene, V gene, clone size, CDR3 protein. A D gene is named only where the DNA matches it firmly. Size is omitted from some rows. Given values are once, few, many or a class for expanded clones.

d_gene: NA; v_gene: TRBV2; abundance: NA; CDR3aa: ASSLDRHNEQF
d_gene: NA; v_gene: TRBV29-1; abundance: NA; CDR3aa: SVWEEPGPPYEQY
d_gene: NA; v_gene: TRBV7-8; abundance: NA; CDR3aa: ASSSRRGAPGDNYGYT
d_gene: NA; v_gene: TRBV7-2; abundance: NA; CDR3aa: ASSGGWGALAYEQY
d_gene: TRBD1; v_gene: TRBV7-9; abundance: NA; CDR3aa: ASSFRQGPYEQY
d_gene: NA; v_gene: TRBV7-3; abundance: NA; CDR3aa: ASSVVRDTSYEQY
d_gene: TRBD2; v_gene: TRBV10-2; abundance: NA; CDR3aa: ASSGGEAGDSGANVLT
d_gene: TRBD1; v_gene: TRBV5-1; abundance: once; CDR3aa: ASSLSGGTDTQY
d_gene: NA; v_gene: TRBV28; abundance: NA; CDR3aa: ASRAVLKETQY
d_gene: TRBD1; v_gene: TRBV4-1; abundance: NA; CDR3aa: ASSQASRQGEGEKLF
d_gene: NA; v_gene: TRBV9; abundance: NA; CDR3aa: ASSVGETFNEQF
d_gene: TRBD1; v_gene: TRBV5-8; abundance: NA; CDR3aa: ASSFSETGYQPQH
d_gene: TRBD2; v_gene: TRBV5-1; abundance: NA; CDR3aa: ASSSGLLRTGELF
d_gene: NA; v_gene: TRBV27; abundance: NA; CDR3aa: ASSFISDTRFGLNQPQH
d_gene: NA; v_gene: TRBV19; abundance: NA; CDR3aa: ASNRGRTTGPTDTQY
d_gene: NA; v_gene: TRBV10-2; abundance: NA; CDR3aa: ASSLRHGVGTEAF
d_gene: NA; v_gene: TRBV28; abundance: NA; CDR3aa: ASSGSIPHNEQF
d_gene: NA; v_gene: TRBV5-4; abundance: NA; CDR3aa: ASSLVGEGPYEQY
d_gene: NA; v_gene: TRBV5-1; abundance: NA; CDR3aa: ASSFSGGETQY
d_gene: NA; v_gene: TRBV2; abundance: NA; CDR3aa: ASSGTEPRAGAQY
d_gene: TRBD2; v_gene: TRBV7-9; abundance: NA; CDR3aa: ASSWGLAELTDTQY
d_gene: TRBD1; v_gene: TRBV19; abundance: NA; CDR3aa: ASSGTGGSEQY
d_gene: TRBD1; v_gene: TRBV4-1; abundance: NA; CDR3aa: ASGGQQEKLF
d_gene: NA; v_gene: TRBV28; abundance: NA; CDR3aa: ASRSRRSYEQY
d_gene: NA; v_gene: TRBV28; abundance: NA; CDR3aa: ASSLGGKQHGYT
d_gene: NA; v_gene: TRBV19; abundance: NA; CDR3aa: ASRGGGSSYEQY
d_gene: NA; v_gene: TRBV20-1; abundance: NA; CDR3aa: SASPYNEQF
d_gene: NA; v_gene: TRBV6-1; abundance: NA; CDR3aa: ASSEIFGYEQY
d_gene: NA; v_gene: TRBV5-1; abundance: NA; CDR3aa: ASSLGMYEQY
d_gene: NA; v_gene: TRBV18; abundance: NA; CDR3aa: ASSRTGPGETQY
d_gene: NA; v_gene: TRBV2; abundance: NA; CDR3aa: ASRADGNYEQY
d_gene: NA; v_gene: TRBV29-1; abundance: once; CDR3aa: STSGWGSYEQY
d_gene: TRBD1; v_gene: TRBV19; abundance: NA; CDR3aa: ASRVGAGGQPQH
d_gene: NA; v_gene: TRBV7-9; abundance: NA; CDR3aa: ASSYDTIAYEQY
d_gene: NA; v_gene: TRBV28; abundance: NA; CDR3aa: ASSSDGSRNEQF
d_gene: NA; v_gene: TRBV18; abundance: NA; CDR3aa: ASSPVQYSNQPQH
d_gene: NA; v_gene: TRBV19; abundance: NA; CDR3aa: ASSKDSNQPQH
d_gene: NA; v_gene: TRBV6-1; abundance: NA; CDR3aa: ASSVEGTEAF
d_gene: NA; v_gene: TRBV28; abundance: NA; CDR3aa: ASSFSSYGYT
d_gene: TRBD1; v_gene: TRBV5-1; abundance: NA; CDR3aa: ASSSTTGVVAGNTIY
d_gene: TRBD2; v_gene: TRBV27; abundance: NA; CDR3aa: ASSLSGTSGSYEQY
d_gene: NA; v_gene: TRBV28; abundance: NA; CDR3aa: ASSSTGLDPYEQY